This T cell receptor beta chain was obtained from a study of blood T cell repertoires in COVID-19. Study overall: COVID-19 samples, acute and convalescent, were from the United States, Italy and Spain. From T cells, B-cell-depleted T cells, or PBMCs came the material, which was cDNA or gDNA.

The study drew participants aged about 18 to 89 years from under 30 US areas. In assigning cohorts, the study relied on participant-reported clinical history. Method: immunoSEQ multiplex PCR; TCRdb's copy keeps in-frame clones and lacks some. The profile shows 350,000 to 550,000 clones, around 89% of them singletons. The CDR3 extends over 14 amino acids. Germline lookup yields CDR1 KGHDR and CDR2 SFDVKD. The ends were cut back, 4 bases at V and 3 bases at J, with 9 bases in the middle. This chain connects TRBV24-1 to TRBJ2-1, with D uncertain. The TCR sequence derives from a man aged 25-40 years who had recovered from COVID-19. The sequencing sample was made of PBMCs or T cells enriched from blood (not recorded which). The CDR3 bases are TGTGCCACCAGTGACCTGCTAGGCTACAATGAGCAGTTCTTC. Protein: CATSDLLGYNEQFF.